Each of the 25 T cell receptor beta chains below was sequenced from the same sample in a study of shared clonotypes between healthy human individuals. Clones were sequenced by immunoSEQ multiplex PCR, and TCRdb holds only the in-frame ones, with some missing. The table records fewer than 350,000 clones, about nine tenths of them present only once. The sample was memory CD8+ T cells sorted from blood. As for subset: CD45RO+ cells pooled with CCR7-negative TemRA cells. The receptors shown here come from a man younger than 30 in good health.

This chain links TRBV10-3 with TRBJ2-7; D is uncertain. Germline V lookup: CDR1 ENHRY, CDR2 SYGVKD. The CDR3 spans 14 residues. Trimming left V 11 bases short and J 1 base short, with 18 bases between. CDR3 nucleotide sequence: TGTGCCGCCTCACTGGAGCCCAGTTCCTACGAGCAGTACTTC. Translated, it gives CAASLEPSSYEQYF.

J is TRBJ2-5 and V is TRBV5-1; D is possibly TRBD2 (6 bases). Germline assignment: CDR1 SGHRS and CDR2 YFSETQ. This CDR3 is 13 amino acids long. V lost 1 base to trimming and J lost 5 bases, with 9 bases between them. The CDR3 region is CASSLLAGETQYF. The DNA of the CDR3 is TGCGCCAGCAGCTTGTTGGCGGGGGAGACCCAGTACTTC.

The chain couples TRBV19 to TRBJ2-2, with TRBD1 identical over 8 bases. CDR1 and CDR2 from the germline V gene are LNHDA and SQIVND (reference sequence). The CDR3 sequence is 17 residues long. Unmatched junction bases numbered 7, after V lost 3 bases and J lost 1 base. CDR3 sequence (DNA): TGTGCCAGTAGTATCTTGGTAGGACAGGGGAACACCGGGGAGCTGTTTTTT. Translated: CASSILVGQGNTGELFF.

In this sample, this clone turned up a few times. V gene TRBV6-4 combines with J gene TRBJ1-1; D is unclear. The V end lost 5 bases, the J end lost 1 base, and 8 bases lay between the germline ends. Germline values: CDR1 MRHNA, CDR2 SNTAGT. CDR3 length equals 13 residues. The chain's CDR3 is CASSPTGNTEAFF. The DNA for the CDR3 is TGTGCCAGCAGTCCAACGGGGAACACTGAAGCTTTCTTT.

The chain's CDR3 is CASSDWDVSKPQHF. The CDR3, as DNA: TGTGCCAGCAGTGACTGGGACGTTAGCAAGCCCCAGCATTTT. V usage is TRBV6-6 and J usage is TRBJ1-5; D may be TRBD1 (5 bases). Germline V gene lookup returns CDR1 MNHNY and CDR2 SVGAGI (reference sequence). The length of the CDR3 is 14 residues. V was trimmed by 5 bases and J by 8 bases, leaving 16 bases between them.

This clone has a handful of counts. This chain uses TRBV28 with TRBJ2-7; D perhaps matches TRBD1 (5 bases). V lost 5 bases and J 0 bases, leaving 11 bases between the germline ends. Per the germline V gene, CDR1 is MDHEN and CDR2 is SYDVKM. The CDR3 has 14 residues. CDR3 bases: TGTGCCAGCAGTCTCAGGGTTAGCTCCTACGAGCAGTACTTC. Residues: CASSLRVSSYEQYF.

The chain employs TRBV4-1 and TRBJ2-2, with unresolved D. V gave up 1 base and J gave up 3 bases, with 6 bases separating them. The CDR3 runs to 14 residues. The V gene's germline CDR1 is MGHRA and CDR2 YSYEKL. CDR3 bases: TGCGCCAGCAGCCAAGCAACAGACACCGGGGAGCTGTTTTTT. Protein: CASSQATDTGELFF.

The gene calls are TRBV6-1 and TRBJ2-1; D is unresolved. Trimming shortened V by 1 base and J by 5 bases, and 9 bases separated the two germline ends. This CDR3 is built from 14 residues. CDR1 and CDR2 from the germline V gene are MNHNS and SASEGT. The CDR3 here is CASSEEVTDNEQFF. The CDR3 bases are TGTGCCAGCAGTGAAGAAGTAACGGACAATGAGCAGTTCTTC.

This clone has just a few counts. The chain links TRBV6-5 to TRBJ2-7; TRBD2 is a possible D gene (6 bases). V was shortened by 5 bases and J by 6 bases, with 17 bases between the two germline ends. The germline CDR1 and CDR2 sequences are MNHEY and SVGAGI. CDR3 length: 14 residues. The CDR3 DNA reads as TGTGCCAGCAGTCCCTGGAGGGCTGGGTCCGAGCAGTACTTC. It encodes CASSPWRAGSEQYF.

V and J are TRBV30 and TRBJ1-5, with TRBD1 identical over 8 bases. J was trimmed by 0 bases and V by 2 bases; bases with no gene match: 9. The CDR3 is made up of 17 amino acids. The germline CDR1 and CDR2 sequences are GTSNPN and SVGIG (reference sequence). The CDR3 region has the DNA TGTGCCTGGAGTCCTCGGACAGGGTCCTATAGCAATCAGCCCCAGCATTTT. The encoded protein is CAWSPRTGSYSNQPQHF.

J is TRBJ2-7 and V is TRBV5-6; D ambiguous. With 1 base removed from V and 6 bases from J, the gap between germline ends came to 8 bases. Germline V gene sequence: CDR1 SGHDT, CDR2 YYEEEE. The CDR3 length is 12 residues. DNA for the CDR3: TGTGCCAGCAGCTTGATTGCGGTCGAGCAGTACTTC. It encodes CASSLIAVEQYF.

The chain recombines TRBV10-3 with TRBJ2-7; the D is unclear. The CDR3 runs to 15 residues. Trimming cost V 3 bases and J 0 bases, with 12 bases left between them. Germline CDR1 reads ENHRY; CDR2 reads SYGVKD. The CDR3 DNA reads TGTGCCATCAGTGAAATTGGCGACCCCTCCTACGAGCAGTACTTC. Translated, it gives CAISEIGDPSYEQYF.

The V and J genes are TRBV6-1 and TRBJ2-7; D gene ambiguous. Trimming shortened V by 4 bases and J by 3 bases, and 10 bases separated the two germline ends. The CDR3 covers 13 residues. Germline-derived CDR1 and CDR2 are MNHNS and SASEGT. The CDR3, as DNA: TGTGCCAGCAGTGTGACCACCAACTACGAGCAGTACTTC. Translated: CASSVTTNYEQYF.

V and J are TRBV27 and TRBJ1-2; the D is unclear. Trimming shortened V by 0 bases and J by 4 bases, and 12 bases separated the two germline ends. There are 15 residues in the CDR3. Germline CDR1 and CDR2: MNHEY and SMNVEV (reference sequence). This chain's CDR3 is CASSLSHNRGYGYTF. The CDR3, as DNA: TGTGCCAGCAGTTTATCACACAACCGCGGCTATGGCTACACCTTC.

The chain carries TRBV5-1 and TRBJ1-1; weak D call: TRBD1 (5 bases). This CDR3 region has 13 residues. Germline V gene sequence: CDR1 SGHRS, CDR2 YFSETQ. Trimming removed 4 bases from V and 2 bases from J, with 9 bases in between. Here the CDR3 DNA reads TGCGCCAGCAGCGCCCAGGGAAACACTGAAGCTTTCTTT. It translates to CASSAQGNTEAFF.

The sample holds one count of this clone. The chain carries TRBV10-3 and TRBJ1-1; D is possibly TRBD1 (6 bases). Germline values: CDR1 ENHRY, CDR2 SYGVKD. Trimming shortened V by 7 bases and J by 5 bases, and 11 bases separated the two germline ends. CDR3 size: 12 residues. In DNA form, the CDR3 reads TGTGCCATCACAGAGGGGGGAACTGAAGCTTTCTTT. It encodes CAITEGGTEAFF.

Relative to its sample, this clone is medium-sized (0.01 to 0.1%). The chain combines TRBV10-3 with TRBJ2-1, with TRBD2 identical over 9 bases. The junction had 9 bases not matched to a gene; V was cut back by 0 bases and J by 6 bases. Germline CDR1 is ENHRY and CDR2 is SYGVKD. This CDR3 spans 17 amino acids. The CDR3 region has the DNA TGTGCCATCAGTGAGTCCATGGCTAGCGGGGACAGCAATGAGCAGTTCTTC. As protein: CAISESMASGDSNEQFF.

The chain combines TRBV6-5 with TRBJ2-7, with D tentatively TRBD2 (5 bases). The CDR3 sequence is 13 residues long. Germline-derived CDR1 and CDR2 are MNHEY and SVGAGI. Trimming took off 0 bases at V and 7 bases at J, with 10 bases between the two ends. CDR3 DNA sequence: TGTGCCAGCAGTTACTCTGAGGGCGGGGAGCAGTACTTC. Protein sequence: CASSYSEGGEQYF.

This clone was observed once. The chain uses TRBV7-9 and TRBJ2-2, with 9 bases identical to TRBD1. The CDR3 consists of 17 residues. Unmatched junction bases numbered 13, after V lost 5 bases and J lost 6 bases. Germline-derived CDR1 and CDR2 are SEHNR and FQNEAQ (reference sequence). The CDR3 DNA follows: TGTGCCAGCAGCCCAGGGCCCGGGACAGGGTACGCCGGGGAGCTGTTTTTT. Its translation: CASSPGPGTGYAGELFF.

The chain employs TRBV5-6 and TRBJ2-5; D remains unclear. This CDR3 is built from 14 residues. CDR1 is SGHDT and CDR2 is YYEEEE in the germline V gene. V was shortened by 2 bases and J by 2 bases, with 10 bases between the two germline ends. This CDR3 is CASSFLEYQETQYF. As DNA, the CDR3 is TGTGCCAGCAGCTTTCTAGAATATCAAGAGACCCAGTACTTC.

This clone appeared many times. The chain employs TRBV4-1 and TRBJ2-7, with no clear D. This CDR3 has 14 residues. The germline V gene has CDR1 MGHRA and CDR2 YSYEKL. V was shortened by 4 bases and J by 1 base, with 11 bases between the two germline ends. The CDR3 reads CASSLGKESYEQYF. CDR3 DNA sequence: TGCGCCAGCAGCCTGGGTAAGGAGTCCTACGAGCAGTACTTC.

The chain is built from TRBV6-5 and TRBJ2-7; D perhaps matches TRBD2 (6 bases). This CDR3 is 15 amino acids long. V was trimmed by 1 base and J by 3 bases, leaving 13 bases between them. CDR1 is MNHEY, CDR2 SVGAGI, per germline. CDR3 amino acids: CASSYYSGDGYEQYF. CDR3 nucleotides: TGTGCCAGCAGTTACTACTCGGGAGACGGCTACGAGCAGTACTTC.

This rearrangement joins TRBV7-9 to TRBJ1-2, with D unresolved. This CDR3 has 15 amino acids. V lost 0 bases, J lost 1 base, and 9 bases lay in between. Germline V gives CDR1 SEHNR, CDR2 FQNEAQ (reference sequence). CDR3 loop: CASSLADGGNYGYTF. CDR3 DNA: TGTGCCAGCAGCTTAGCCGATGGAGGTAACTATGGCTACACCTTC.

This chain's CDR3 is CASSYSGHLDNEQFF. The CDR3 nucleotides read TGTGCCAGCAGTTACTCGGGGCACCTGGACAATGAGCAGTTCTTC. V is TRBV6-7 and J is TRBJ2-1; a weak D match, TRBD1 (5 bases). TRBV6-7 falls under the ORF class, with uncertain function. Between the trimmed V and J ends, which lost 0 bases and 5 bases, there was a span of 11 bases. This CDR3 contains 15 residues.

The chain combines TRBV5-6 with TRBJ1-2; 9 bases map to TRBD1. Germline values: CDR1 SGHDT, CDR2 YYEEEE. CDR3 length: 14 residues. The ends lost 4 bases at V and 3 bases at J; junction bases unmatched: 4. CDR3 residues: CASSGTGTDYGYTF. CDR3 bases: TGTGCCAGCAGCGGGACAGGGACAGACTATGGCTACACCTTC.